Described below is a single TCR beta chain sequence and its context. Its specificity is unknown. The data derive from a study of cytomegalovirus exposure and HLA in healthy donors. Study summary: HLA-typed donors were the source of 90 million or so unique TCRs, which an early data release held. Study-wide results and caveats: Researchers reported that a few CMV-associated chains were confirmed in vitro as CMV antigen-specific.

The CDR3 runs 15 residues. From germline, CDR1 is MNHEY and CDR2 SMNVEV (reference sequence). Trimming left V 0 bases short and J 1 base short, with 7 bases between. Donors likely had unrecorded immune exposures despite being nominally healthy when sampled. Both 60 Vbeta primers and 13 Jbeta primers went into the PCR. Sequenced by immunoSEQ multiplex PCR; TCRdb stores in-frame clones only, minus some. The sample shows some 150,000 clones, roughly three quarters of them seen only once. The sequence came from a human donor in good health. Source material: PBMCs. V is TRBV27 and J is TRBJ1-5, with no clear D. The CDR3 protein is CASSLSAGSNQPQHF. CDR3 coding DNA: TGTGCCAGCAGTTTATCGGCAGGAAGCAATCAGCCCCAGCATTTT.